The TCR beta chain under discussion was sequenced for a study of blood T cell repertoires in COVID-19. Turning to the study itself: Nucleic acid was either cDNA or gDNA, and it came from T cells, B-cell-depleted T cells, or PBMCs.

The CDR3 extends over 12 amino acids. Germline-derived CDR1 and CDR2 are LGHDT and YNNKEL (reference sequence). The V end was cut by 6 bases, the J end by 2 bases, with 8 bases between. The study recruited people aged 18 to 89 years across about 25 US areas. Methods used by the authors: Amplification with reference gene primers provided the estimates of nucleated cell counts. Clones were read by immunoSEQ multiplex PCR, and TCRdb kept only the in-frame ones, dropping some. V, J and clone size reflect that table, while D and trimming were determined from the DNA. The sample has 300,000 to 450,000 clones; 85% to 90% are singletons.

V is TRBV3-1 (or the pseudogene TRBV3-2) and J is TRBJ2-7, with D possibly matching TRBD2 (6 bases). The specimen sequenced was PBMCs or T cells enriched from blood (not recorded which). The TCR was taken from a woman aged 25 to 39 who had been exposed to COVID-19. The CDR3, as DNA: TGTGCCAGCAGTTGGGGGGCCTACGAGCAGTACTTC. Translation: CASSWGAYEQYF.